The 5 T cell receptor beta chains presented below share a single source sample, sequenced in a study of human T cells and chemical hapten exposure. Unique molecular identifiers were affixed to discrete cDNA molecules within the library. TCRdb reanalysed the reads using MiXCR and keeps one entry per CDR3 protein. The sample lists around 120,000 distinct CDR3 sequences; less than 10% were seen once. Sequencing started from total RNA isolated from unfractionated whole blood. The sequenced sample consisted of whole blood. These receptors were collected from a human donor in good health. Some clones in this sample may be carry-over from other donors' samples.

This clonotype was detected ten times or more. One end of the junction is discordant with germline, which a read error may explain. J is TRBJ1-2 and V is TRBV29-1; no clear D. The V gene's germline CDR1 is SQVTM and CDR2 ANQGSEA. This CDR3 contains 9 residues. In DNA form, the CDR3 reads TGCAGCGGTGAAAGAGGCTACACCTTC. Its protein is CSGERGYTF.

The J gene is TRBJ2-7, the V gene TRBV10-3; D is possibly TRBD1 (5 bases). Trimming cost V 0 bases and J 1 base, with 10 bases left between them. The CDR3 contains 15 residues. Germline CDR1 ENHRY, CDR2 SYGVKD. This CDR3 is CAISESGVGSYEQYF. CDR3 DNA: TGTGCCATCAGTGAGTCAGGGGTAGGGTCCTACGAGCAGTACTTC.

This clonotype was observed a few times. The V call is TRBV5-1, the J call TRBJ1-1; D might be TRBD1 (5 bases). Germline assignment: CDR1 SGHRS and CDR2 YFSETQ. Trimming left V 4 bases short and J 0 bases short, with 13 bases between. This CDR3 contains 15 residues. CDR3 amino acids: CASSGGGPMNTEAFF. The CDR3 DNA reads TGCGCCAGCAGCGGGGGGGGACCCATGAACACTGAAGCTTTCTTT.

This clonotype appeared a few times. The rearrangement uses TRBV7-8 and TRBJ1-2; D may be TRBD1 (5 bases). Trimming left V 5 bases short and J 4 bases short, with 20 bases between. The CDR3 is 16 residues long. Germline V gives CDR1 SGHVS, CDR2 FQNEAQ. This chain's CDR3 is CASSPSRPDSTYGYTF. CDR3 coding DNA: TGTGCCAGCAGCCCCTCCCGTCCAGACAGCACCTATGGCTACACCTTC.

This clonotype was seen at least ten times. J is TRBJ2-3 and V is TRBV29-1; D gene uncertain. The CDR3 totals 16 residues. CDR1 is SQVTM, CDR2 ANQGSEA, per germline. V gave up 3 bases and J gave up 0 bases, with 16 bases separating them. CDR3 sequence (DNA): TGCAGCGTTGATTTTCTGTACGGTGCTAGCACAGATACGCAGTATTTT. It specifies CSVDFLYGASTDTQYF.